Following are 9 T cell receptor beta chains from one sample sequenced in a study of blood T cell repertoires in COVID-19. TCRdb keeps only in-frame clones here, not all; method: immunoSEQ multiplex PCR. The sample shows approximately 200,000 clones, less than 95% of them seen only once. Sequencing was performed on peripheral blood. These receptors all stem from a young man with COVID-19, enrolled during active disease.

The chain is built from TRBV18 and TRBJ2-1; a weak D match, TRBD2 (6 bases). V gave up 2 bases and J gave up 9 bases, with 14 bases separating them. The CDR3 spans 14 residues. CDR1 and CDR2 (germline): KGHSH, LQKENI. The CDR3 region is CASSPSPGRGEQFF. The DNA for the CDR3 is TGTGCCAGCTCACCAAGTCCAGGGCGGGGTGAGCAGTTCTTC.

V usage is TRBV2 and J usage is TRBJ1-1; the D is unclear. This CDR3 has 13 residues. Germline values: CDR1 SNHLY, CDR2 FYNNEI. Trimming stripped 7 bases from V and 0 bases from J, with 9 bases between. CDR3 nucleotides: TGTGCCAGCATATGGGCCGTGAACACTGAAGCTTTCTTT. Translated: CASIWAVNTEAFF.

CDR3 coding DNA: TGTGCCACGAGATTAACAGACGACGGTCAGCCCCAGCATTTT. Protein sequence: CATRLTDDGQPQHF. The chain couples TRBV10-3 to TRBJ1-5, with no clear D. Germline CDR1 is ENHRY and CDR2 is SYGVKD. CDR3 size: 14 residues. Trimming cost V 10 bases and J 6 bases, with 19 bases left between them.

V usage is TRBV7-2 and J usage is TRBJ2-1; D unresolved. Deletions cut 3 bases from V and 0 bases from J, with 6 bases between. Germline V gene sequence: CDR1 SGHTA, CDR2 FQGNSA. The CDR3 spans 14 residues. The CDR3 here is CASSFWASYNEQFF. The CDR3 DNA reads TGTGCCAGCAGCTTTTGGGCCTCCTACAATGAGCAGTTCTTC. Full variable domain (outside the CDR3, taken from reference TRBV7-2 and TRBJ2-1): GAGVSQSPSNKVTEKGKDVELRCDPISGHTALYWYRQSLGQGLEFLIYFQGNSAPDKSGLPSDRFSAERTGGSVSTLTIQRTQQEDSAVYLCASSFWASYNEQFFGPGTRLTVL.

This rearrangement joins TRBV18 to TRBJ1-5, with a possible D match to TRBD1 (6 bases). The CDR3 sequence is 18 residues long. Trimming removed 2 bases at V and 5 bases at J, with 22 bases between. Per germline, CDR1 KGHSH and CDR2 LQKENI. The CDR3 here is CASSPSTGGPGNYQPQHF. The CDR3 DNA sequence: TGTGCCAGCTCACCATCCACGGGGGGCCCCGGTAATTATCAGCCCCAGCATTTT.

V and J are TRBV11-2 and TRBJ2-3; 8 bases are shared with TRBD2. The V gene's germline CDR1 is SGHAT and CDR2 FQNNGV. Losses at the gene ends were 3 bases for V and 2 bases for J; bases not matched to a gene: 7. CDR3 length: 16 amino acids. The CDR3 reads CASSFAAGAYTDTQYF. The DNA of the CDR3 is TGTGCCAGCAGCTTCGCAGCGGGGGCTTACACAGATACGCAGTATTTT.

The rearrangement links TRBV5-6 to TRBJ1-1, with D perhaps TRBD1 (5 bases). Per the germline V gene, CDR1 is SGHDT and CDR2 is YYEEEE. The CDR3 extends over 17 amino acids. The V gene lost 3 bases and the J gene lost 0 bases, with 18 bases spanning the gap. Written as DNA, the CDR3 is TGTGCCAGCAGCTCGGTTATAGACAGAAACATGAACACTGAAGCTTTCTTT. Protein: CASSSVIDRNMNTEAFF.

The chain recombines TRBV4-1 with TRBJ2-1; TRBD2 matches 8 bases. The V and J ends lost 5 bases and 4 bases, in that order; junction bases with no gene match: 13. This CDR3 spans 17 amino acids. From germline, CDR1 is MGHRA and CDR2 YSYEKL. CDR3 sequence reads: CASSRGLVGSVYNEQFF. The CDR3 nucleotides read TGCGCCAGCAGCAGGGGACTAGTTGGGTCTGTGTACAATGAGCAGTTCTTC.

V and J are TRBV9 and TRBJ2-2; TRBD1 aligns across 10 bases. The CDR3 runs 16 residues. With 4 bases clipped from V and 6 bases from J, the junction kept 9 bases outside the gene matches. CDR1 is SGDLS, CDR2 YYNGEE, per germline. The CDR3 reads CASSPRGQGRSGELFF. In DNA form, the CDR3 reads TGTGCCAGCAGCCCCCGGGGACAGGGGAGATCCGGGGAGCTGTTTTTT.